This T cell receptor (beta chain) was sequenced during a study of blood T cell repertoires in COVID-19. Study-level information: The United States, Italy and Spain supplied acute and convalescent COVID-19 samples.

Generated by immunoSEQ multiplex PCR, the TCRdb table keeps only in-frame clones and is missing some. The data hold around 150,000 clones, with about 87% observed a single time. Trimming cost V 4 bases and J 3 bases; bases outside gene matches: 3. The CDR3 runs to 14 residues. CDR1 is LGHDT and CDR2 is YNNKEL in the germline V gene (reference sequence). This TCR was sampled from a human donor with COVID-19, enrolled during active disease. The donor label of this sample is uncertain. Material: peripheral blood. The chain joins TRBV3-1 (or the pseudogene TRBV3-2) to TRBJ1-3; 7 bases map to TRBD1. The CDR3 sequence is CASSPGDSGNTIYF. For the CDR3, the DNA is TGTGCCAGCAGCCCTGGGGACAGTGGAAACACCATATATTTT.